This TCR beta chain appears in the sequencing data of a study of cytomegalovirus exposure and HLA in healthy donors. Study observations and caveats: The likely origin of a cluster of highly shared sequence variants was a sequencing artifact. For most subjects, TCR beta sequences were reported to predict HLA-A and HLA-B alleles with accuracy.

V shed 8 bases, J shed 2 bases, and the junction held 7 bases outside the gene matches. The CDR3 sequence is 15 residues long. CDR1 and CDR2 from the germline V gene are SGHTA and FQGNSA. As for this clone: Its target is unknown.

Primers for the PCR totalled 60 Vbeta and 13 Jbeta. Produced via immunoSEQ multiplex PCR; TCRdb's table is partial and in-frame only. The table shows fewer than 150,000 clones, with approximately 15% occurring only once. This sequence joins TRBV7-2 and TRBJ2-3; 10 bases align to TRBD1. Input material: PBMCs. The receptor comes from a woman aged 18-29 years in good health and CMV-seronegative. CDR3 in DNA: TGTGCCAGCCGCCGGGACAGGGGATACACAGATACGCAGTATTTT. Its translation is CASRRDRGYTDTQYF.